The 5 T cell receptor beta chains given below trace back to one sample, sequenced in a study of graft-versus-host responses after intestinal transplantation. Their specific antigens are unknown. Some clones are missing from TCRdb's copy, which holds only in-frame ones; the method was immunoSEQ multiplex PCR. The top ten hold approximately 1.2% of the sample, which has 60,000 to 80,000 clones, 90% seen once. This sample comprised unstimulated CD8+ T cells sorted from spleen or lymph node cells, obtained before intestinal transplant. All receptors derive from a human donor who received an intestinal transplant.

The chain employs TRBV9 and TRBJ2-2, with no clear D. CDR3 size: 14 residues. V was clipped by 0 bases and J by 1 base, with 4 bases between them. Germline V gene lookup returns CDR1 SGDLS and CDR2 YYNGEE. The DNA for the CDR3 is TGTGCCAGCAGCGTAGCCGGGAACACCGGGGAGCTGTTTTTT. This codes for CASSVAGNTGELFF. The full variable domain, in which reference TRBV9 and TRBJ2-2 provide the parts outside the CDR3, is DSGVTQTPKHLITATGQRVTLRCSPRSGDLSVYWYQQSLDQGLQFLIQYYNGEERAKGNILERFSAQQFPDLHSELNLSSLELGDSALYFCASSVAGNTGELFFGEGSRLTVL.

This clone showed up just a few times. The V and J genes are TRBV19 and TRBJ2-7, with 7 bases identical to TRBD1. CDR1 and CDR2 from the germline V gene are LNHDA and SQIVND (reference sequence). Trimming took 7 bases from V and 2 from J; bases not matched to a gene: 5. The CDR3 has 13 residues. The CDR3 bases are TGTGCCAGTAAATTCCAGGGGGCCTACGAGCAGTACTTC. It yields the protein CASKFQGAYEQYF. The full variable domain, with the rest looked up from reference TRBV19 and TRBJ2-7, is DGGITQSPKYLFRKEGQNVTLSCEQNLNHDAMYWYRQDPGQGLRLIYYSQIVNDFQKGDIAEGYSVSREKKESFPLTVTSAQKNPTAFYLCASKFQGAYEQYFGPGTRLTVT.

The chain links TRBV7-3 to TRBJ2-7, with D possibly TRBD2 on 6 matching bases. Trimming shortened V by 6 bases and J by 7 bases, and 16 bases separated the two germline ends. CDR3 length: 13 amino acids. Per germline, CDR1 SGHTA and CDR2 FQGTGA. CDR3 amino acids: CASSPEGPGEQYF. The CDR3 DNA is TGTGCCAGCAGTCCGGAGGGGCCGGGAGAGCAGTACTTC.

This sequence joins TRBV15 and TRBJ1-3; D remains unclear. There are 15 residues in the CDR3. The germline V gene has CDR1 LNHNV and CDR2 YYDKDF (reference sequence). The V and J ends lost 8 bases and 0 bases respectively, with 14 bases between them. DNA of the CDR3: TGTGCCACCGAGGGTCCCGGATCCTCTGGAAACACCATATATTTT. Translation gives CATEGPGSSGNTIYF.

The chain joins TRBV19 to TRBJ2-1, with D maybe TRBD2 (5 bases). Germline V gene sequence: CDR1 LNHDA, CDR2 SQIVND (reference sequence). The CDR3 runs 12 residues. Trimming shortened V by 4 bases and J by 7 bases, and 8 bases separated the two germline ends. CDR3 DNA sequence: TGTGCCAGTAGTACACTAGGGAATGAGCAGTTCTTC. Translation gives CASSTLGNEQFF.